This TCR beta chain was captured by sequencing in a study of blood T cell repertoires in COVID-19. The wider study: Samples taken during acute and convalescent COVID-19 were collected in the United States, Italy and Spain. From T cells, B-cell-depleted T cells, or PBMCs came the material, which was cDNA or gDNA.

Source study methods: Estimation of nucleated cell counts was performed using reference gene primer amplification. Using immunoSEQ multiplex PCR, the repertoire was profiled, and TCRdb retains in-frame clones only, with some absent. The V and J calls and clone size come from that table; D and trimming were worked out from the DNA. The table has fewer than 65,000 clones, 75% to 90% seen once. V dropped 3 bases and J dropped 1 base, with 7 bases sitting between them. Germline CDR1 and CDR2: SGHKS and YYEKEE (reference sequence). The CDR3 spans 13 residues. This rearrangement joins TRBV5-5 to TRBJ1-1; TRBD1 is a possible D gene (6 bases). The specimen sequenced was peripheral blood. This receptor was obtained from a man in his 60s with acute or convalescent COVID-19. CDR3 amino acids: CASSWTANTEAFF. In DNA form, the CDR3 reads TGTGCCAGCAGCTGGACAGCGAACACTGAAGCTTTCTTT. Based on the CDR3 plus reference TRBV5-5 and TRBJ1-1, the full variable domain is DAGVTQSPTHLIKTRGQQVTLRCSPISGHKSVSWYQQVLGQGPQFIFQYYEKEERGRGNFPDRFSARQFPNYSSELNVNALLLGDSALYLCASSWTANTEAFFGQGTRLTVV.